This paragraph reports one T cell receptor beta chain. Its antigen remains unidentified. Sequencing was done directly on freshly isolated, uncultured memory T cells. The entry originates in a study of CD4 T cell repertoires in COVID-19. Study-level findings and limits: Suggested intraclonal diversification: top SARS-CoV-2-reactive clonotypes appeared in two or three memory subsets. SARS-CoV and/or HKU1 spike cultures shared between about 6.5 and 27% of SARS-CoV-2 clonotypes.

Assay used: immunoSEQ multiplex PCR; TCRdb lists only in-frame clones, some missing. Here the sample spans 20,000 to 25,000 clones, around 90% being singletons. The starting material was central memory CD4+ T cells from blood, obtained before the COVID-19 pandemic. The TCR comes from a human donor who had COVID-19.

CDR3 bases: TGTGCCAGCAGCTTCTTCCCGGGACTAGCGGGGGAGAGGGCTGGCGAGCAGTACTTC. Amino acid sequence: CASSFFPGLAGERAGEQYF. The chain has TRBV5-6 and TRBJ2-7, with 14 nucleotides matching TRBD2. V trimming: 2 bases; J trimming: 6 bases; junction bases outside the gene matches: 16. In germline, CDR1 is SGHDT, CDR2 YYEEEE. This CDR3 contains 19 residues.